Sequencing of this T cell receptor beta chain was carried out in a study of CD8+ T cells in alopecia areata. The J segment lost 0 bases and the V segment lost 3 bases, leaving 2 bases of the junction unmatched. CDR1 and CDR2 (germline): SQVTM, ANQGSEA. The CDR3 spans 14 residues. As the sequencing template, cDNA was produced by extracting RNA and reverse transcribing it. Data came from immunoSEQ multiplex PCR; TCRdb stores just in-frame clones and leaves some out. The repertoire holds roughly 170,000 clones, under 60% seen once, with about 12% in the top ten. Remarks on this clone: Other nucleotide sequences from this sample produce the same CDR3.

As to treatment: oral pan-JAK inhibitor, 5-10 mg twice daily. Peripheral blood samples and lesional scalp punch biopsies were obtained from alopecia areata patients. This material consisted of CD8+ T cells sorted from blood, taken at week 24, from a patient treated with tofacitinib. V gene TRBV29-1 combines with J gene TRBJ2-7; TRBD1 matches 10 bases. The sequence came from a human donor with alopecia areata. In DNA form, the CDR3 reads TGCAGCGTTGAGGGACAGGGGAGCTCCTACGAGCAGTACTTC. Its protein product is CSVEGQGSSYEQYF.